This T cell receptor beta chain was captured by sequencing in a study of blood T cell repertoires in COVID-19. The overall study: The analysed material was cDNA or gDNA that came from T cells, B-cell-depleted T cells, or PBMCs.

TCRdb's copy holds only in-frame clones and misses some; the assay was immunoSEQ multiplex PCR. Here the sample spans around 28,000 clones, 80% to 90% being singletons. CDR3 length: 12 residues. V was shortened by 6 bases and J by 3 bases, with 8 bases between the two germline ends. CDR1 and CDR2 from the germline V gene are MNHEY and SVGAGI. This clone occurred a few times. This chain joins TRBV6-5 and TRBJ1-1; TRBD1 might be the D (6 bases). The sequenced material came from peripheral blood. The TCR sequence derives from a human donor in a cohort sampled during active COVID-19. CDR3 bases: TGTGCCAGCAGACGGACAGACACTGAAGCTTTCTTT. Amino acids: CASRRTDTEAFF.